The present T cell receptor beta chain was sequenced within a study of blood T cell repertoires in COVID-19. Study information: Donors in the United States, Italy and Spain gave samples during acute or convalescent COVID-19.

Method: immunoSEQ multiplex PCR; TCRdb's copy keeps in-frame clones and lacks some. Among around 37,000 clones listed, 80% to 90% were seen once. The CDR3 covers 15 residues. Trimming removed 3 bases from V and 3 bases from J; junction bases left unmatched: 1. CDR1 SGHTA and CDR2 FQGTGA come from the germline V gene. The receptor's source is a man aged 60 to 75 with COVID-19, enrolled during active disease. The source material was peripheral blood. The gene calls are TRBV7-3 and TRBJ2-1, with 11 bases lining up with TRBD2. The CDR3 region has the DNA TGTGCCAGCAGCTTTGGGACTAGCGGCTACAATGAGCAGTTCTTC. Translating it yields CASSFGTSGYNEQFF.